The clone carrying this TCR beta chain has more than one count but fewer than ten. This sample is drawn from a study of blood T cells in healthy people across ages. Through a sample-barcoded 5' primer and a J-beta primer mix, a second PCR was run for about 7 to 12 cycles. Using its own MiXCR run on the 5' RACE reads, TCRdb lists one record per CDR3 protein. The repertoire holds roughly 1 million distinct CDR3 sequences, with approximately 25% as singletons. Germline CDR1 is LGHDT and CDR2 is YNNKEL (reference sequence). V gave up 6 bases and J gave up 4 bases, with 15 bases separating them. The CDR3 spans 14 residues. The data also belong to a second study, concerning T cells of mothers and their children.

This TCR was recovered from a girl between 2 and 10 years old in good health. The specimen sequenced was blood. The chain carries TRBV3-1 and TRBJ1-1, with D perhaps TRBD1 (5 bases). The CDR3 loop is CASRPVGGFTEAFF. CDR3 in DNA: TGTGCCAGCAGACCAGTGGGGGGTTTCACTGAAGCTTTCTTT.